The present T cell receptor beta chain was sequenced within a study of identical twins. The table lists this clonotype with a few counts. The germline V and J ends were trimmed by 1 base and 6 bases, with 22 bases remaining between them. CDR1 and CDR2 from the germline V gene are SGHAT and FQDESV (reference sequence). CDR3 length equals 18 residues. A single record per CDR3 protein comes from TCRdb applying MiXCR to the 5' RACE reads. The table shows 450,000 or so distinct CDR3 sequences, with roughly 24% occurring only once. These records were also assigned to another study, of T cells expressing NK-cell markers. Per that paper: Each of over 5 donors carried dominant NKG2C+ clonotypes accounting for roughly 1.0-7.5% of CD8+ T cells.

Sequenced sample: CD4+ T cells sorted from blood. The TCR originated in a woman under 30 in good health. This sequence joins TRBV11-1 and TRBJ2-4; D may match TRBD1 or TRBD2 (6 bases each). The CDR3 reads CASSLVRVGGRNLNIQYF. The DNA of the CDR3 is TGTGCCAGCAGCTTAGTAAGAGTTGGGGGGCGCAATCTAAACATTCAGTACTTC. Supplemented by reference TRBV11-1 and TRBJ2-4, the full variable domain reads EAEVAQSPRYKITEKSQAVAFWCDPISGHATLYWYRQILGQGPELLVQFQDESVVDDSQLPKDRFSAERLKGVDSTLKIQPAELGDSAMYLCASSLVRVGGRNLNIQYFGAGTRLSVL.